The rows below give T cell receptor beta chains drawn from one sample of a study of neurological immune-mediated disorders. TCRdb ran MiXCR on the 5' RACE reads and lists one entry per CDR3 protein. The sample holds some 20,000 distinct CDR3 sequences, roughly 29% seen once. The source material was PBMCs. The receptors stem from a man between 45 and 60 years old with HTLV-1-associated myelopathy (HAM/TSP). Each CDR3 is given with its conserved first and last residue. Fields, in order: J gene, V gene, clone size, D gene, CDR3 DNA, CDR3 protein. The D gene is left open where the match is weak. Some rows have no size entry. The others give once, few or many, or a class for an expanded clone.

TRBJ1-5,TRBV27,.,TRBD1,TGTGCCAGCAGTCCCGCGGACAGGGGACGCAATCAGCCCCAGCATTTT,CASSPADRGRNQPQHF
TRBJ1-5,TRBV7-6,.,.,TGTGCCAGCAGCTTAGCCAGGGGCAATCAGCCCCAGCATTTT,CASSLARGNQPQHF
TRBJ2-7,TRBV6-2/TRBV6-3,few,.,TGTGCCAGCAGACGCTCAACTACCGGGACTCCCGGGGACTACGAGCAGTACTTC,CASRRSTTGTPGDYEQYF
TRBJ2-1,TRBV6-5,.,TRBD2,TGTGCCAGCAGTGCCCTAGCGGGGGGTTACAATGAGCAGTTCTTC,CASSALAGGYNEQFF
TRBJ2-3,TRBV5-1,few,.,TGCGCCAGCAGCTTGGTCCCGCCAACAGATACGCAGTATTTT,CASSLVPPTDTQYF
TRBJ2-2,TRBV29-1,few,.,TGCAGCGCCTTGACCGGGGAGCTGTTTTTT,CSALTGELFF
TRBJ2-1,TRBV7-2,few,TRBD2,TGTGCCAGCAGCGGCAGTGGACTAGAGGCCCTCCGAGGTGAGCAGTTCTTC,CASSGSGLEALRGEQFF
TRBJ2-3,TRBV20-1,few,TRBD1,TGCAGTGCCCACCGCCCCGGGACAGGGGTGGCAGATACGCAGTATTTT,CSAHRPGTGVADTQYF
TRBJ1-5,TRBV12-3/TRBV12-4,medium-sized,.,TGTGCCAGCAGTTCCTCGGGATCTCAGCCCCAGCATTTT,CASSSSGSQPQHF
TRBJ2-1,TRBV5-1,.,.,TGCGCCAGCAGCTTGGGGACAGACGACTATGAGCAGTTCTTC,CASSLGTDDYEQFF
TRBJ2-3,TRBV28,.,.,TGTGCCAGCAGTTTACTAGGGGCTAACACAGATACGCAGTATTTT,CASSLLGANTDTQYF
TRBJ2-1,TRBV5-1,many,TRBD2,TGCGCCAGCAGCCACCTACTAGCGGGAGGGCCGAAGTCCTACAATGAGCAGTTCTTC,CASSHLLAGGPKSYNEQFF
TRBJ1-2,TRBV29-1,.,TRBD1,TGCAGCGTTGGATCACCGGGGCAGGGGGCCATAGGGGGTGGCTACACCTTC,CSVGSPGQGAIGGGYTF
TRBJ2-7,TRBV3-1,.,.,TGTGCCAGCATCCAAAACAGGGTCGAGTCCTACGAGCAGTACTTC,CASIQNRVESYEQYF
TRBJ2-1,TRBV29-1,few,TRBD1,TGCAGCGTTCAGGGGGGACAGGGTGTTGATGAGCAGTTCTTC,CSVQGGQGVDEQFF
TRBJ1-2,TRBV5-8,.,.,TGTGCCAGCAGCTTGCGGGAAGGCGGCTACACCTTC,CASSLREGGYTF
TRBJ2-1,TRBV20-1,.,.,TGCAGTGCTAGATTGCTATACAATGAGCAGTTCTTC,CSARLLYNEQFF
TRBJ1-6,TRBV7-9,.,TRBD1,TGTGCCAGCAGCCATTCCGGGACAGGGTTCTATAATTCACCCCTCCACTTT,CASSHSGTGFYNSPLHF
TRBJ1-1,TRBV30,few,.,TGTGCCTGGAGAGCGCTTCGAGTAGCTTTCTTT,CAWRALRVAFF
TRBJ1-4,TRBV27,.,.,TGTGCCAGCAGACAGGGAGTTGCAACTAATGAAAAACTGTTTTTT,CASRQGVATNEKLFF
TRBJ1-3,TRBV7-2,few,TRBD1,TGTGCCAGCAGCTTAACAGGGGATCTTAGAAACACCATATATTTT,CASSLTGDLRNTIYF
TRBJ1-1,TRBV7-9,few,.,TGTGCCAGCAGCTTAAAATCGGTGAACACTGAAGCTTTCTTT,CASSLKSVNTEAFF
TRBJ1-2,TRBV25-1,few,TRBD1,TGTGCCAGCCACACAACAGGGGCCGACGGAGGAGGCTACACCTTC,CASHTTGADGGGYTF
TRBJ2-2,TRBV20-1,few,.,TGCAGTGCTTTCTCCCGGCAGGGGATAACCGGGGAGCTGTTTTTT,CSAFSRQGITGELFF
TRBJ2-7,TRBV29-1,few,.,TGCAGCGTTGATGCTGACTTCGACACTACGTCCTACGAGCAGTACTTC,CSVDADFDTTSYEQYF
TRBJ2-7,TRBV13,few,.,TGTGCCAGCACTCGAGAGGGGGACTACGAGCAGTACTTC,CASTREGDYEQYF
TRBJ2-1,TRBV5-5,many,.,TGTGCCAGCAGCTTGGCTCCCTTCTCCTACAATGAGCAGTTCTTC,CASSLAPFSYNEQFF
TRBJ2-7,TRBV10-3,.,TRBD1,TGTGCCATCAGTGGGACAGGGGCCGGACACTACGAGCAGTACTTC,CAISGTGAGHYEQYF
TRBJ2-5,TRBV28,medium-sized,.,TGTGCCAGCAGTCCCCTGAAGTGGGGACAAAAAGAGACCCAGTACTTC,CASSPLKWGQKETQYF
TRBJ2-3,TRBV20-1,.,TRBD2,TGCAGTGTTAAGACCTGGACTAGCGGACGCACAGATACGCAGTATTTT,CSVKTWTSGRTDTQYF
TRBJ1-1,TRBV29-1,.,.,TGCAGCGCTACCCGTCAGGGTATGAACACTGAAGCTTTCTTT,CSATRQGMNTEAFF
TRBJ2-1,TRBV20-1,few,TRBD2,TGCAGTGCCCTTACTAGCGGGGTCTCCTACAATGAGCAGTTCTTC,CSALTSGVSYNEQFF
TRBJ1-3,TRBV5-1,.,.,TGCGCCAGCAGCCTAGGGGACGGAAACACCATATATTTT,CASSLGDGNTIYF
TRBJ1-5,TRBV20-1,.,.,TGCAGTGCTAGGTCCGATAGCAATCAGCCCCAGCATTTT,CSARSDSNQPQHF
TRBJ1-1,TRBV5-1,few,.,TGCGCCAGCAGCCCGGGACAACTCCAGGGCACTGAAGCTTTCTTT,CASSPGQLQGTEAFF
TRBJ1-1,TRBV12-3/TRBV12-4,many,TRBD1,TGTGCCAGCAGTTTCGGGACAGACAACACTGAAGCTTTCTTT,CASSFGTDNTEAFF
TRBJ2-3,TRBV7-2,few,.,TGTGCCAGCAGCGTAAGGGTAAGAGGAGATACGCAGTATTTT,CASSVRVRGDTQYF
TRBJ2-7,TRBV12-3/TRBV12-4,many,.,TGTGCCAGCAGTTTAGTGGGGGGCTACGAGCAGTACTTC,CASSLVGGYEQYF
TRBJ2-2,TRBV7-3,few,.,TGTGCCAGCAGCCCCAACTCTAGGGGAACCGGGGAGCTGTTTTTT,CASSPNSRGTGELFF
TRBJ2-3,TRBV12-3/TRBV12-4,many,.,TGTGCCAGCAGTTCGGGACTTGTTAGCACAGATACGCAGTATTTT,CASSSGLVSTDTQYF
TRBJ2-3,TRBV7-2,few,.,TGTGCCAGCACCCCGGGGGGGACAGGAGCGCAGTATTTT,CASTPGGTGAQYF
TRBJ2-7,TRBV11-2,.,.,TGTGCCAGCAGCCCAGACCGGGACTCCTACGAGCAGTACTTC,CASSPDRDSYEQYF
TRBJ1-2,TRBV6-6,many,.,TGTGCCAGCAGAACCGACAACTATGGCTACACCTTC,CASRTDNYGYTF
TRBJ1-2,TRBV4-1,many,.,TGCGCCAGCAGCCCCCGTGGACAGTATGGCTACACCTTC,CASSPRGQYGYTF
TRBJ2-7,TRBV5-1,.,.,TGCGCCAGCAACTTGGTGTCGAATTGGGAGCAGTACTTC,CASNLVSNWEQYF
TRBJ2-3,TRBV5-1,few,.,TGCGCCAGCAGCTCCCAGGGGATCCCCGATACGCAGTATTTT,CASSSQGIPDTQYF
TRBJ1-2,TRBV7-9,many,TRBD1,TGTGCCGGGGGGGACAGGGGAGCTGGCTACACCTTC,CAGGDRGAGYTF
TRBJ2-5,TRBV29-1,.,TRBD2,TGCAGCCCAGATCCGGGACTAGCGGGAGTGAAGACCCAGTACTTC,CSPDPGLAGVKTQYF
TRBJ2-7,TRBV9,few,.,TGTGCCAGCAGCGGGGGACTGGGTAACTACGAGCAGTACTTC,CASSGGLGNYEQYF
TRBJ2-7,TRBV6-2/TRBV6-3,.,TRBD1,TGTGCCAGCAGTTACTCCCTAGGACAGGGGGTCTACGAGCAGTACTTC,CASSYSLGQGVYEQYF
TRBJ2-1,TRBV27,few,.,TGTGCCAGCAGTTCATACGGACTGACGCCCTCCAATGAGCAGTTCTTC,CASSSYGLTPSNEQFF
TRBJ2-1,TRBV4-1,.,TRBD2,TGCGCCAGCAGCCAAGGGCTAGCGGGAGGCGTACGTGAGCAGTTCTTC,CASSQGLAGGVREQFF
TRBJ2-5,TRBV20-1,many,.,TGCAGTGCACCCAGACTAGTCCGCCCCTTCCAAGAGACCCAGTACTTC,CSAPRLVRPFQETQYF
TRBJ2-5,TRBV28,medium-sized,TRBD1,TGTGCCAGCAGTTCCGTAACCCTGGGACAGGCGGAGACCCAGTACTTC,CASSSVTLGQAETQYF
TRBJ1-2,TRBV6-5,.,TRBD1,TGTGCCAGCAGCTTACAGGGGAACTATGGCTACACCTTC,CASSLQGNYGYTF
TRBJ2-2,TRBV4-2,many,TRBD2,TGTGCCAGCAGCCCGCTTCCTGGGGGGGACACCGGGGAGCTGTTTTTT,CASSPLPGGDTGELFF
TRBJ2-1,TRBV20-1,many,TRBD2,TGCAGTGCTAGAGATATAGGGCTAGCGGGGGGGCTTTTTGAGCAGTTCTTC,CSARDIGLAGGLFEQFF
TRBJ1-6,TRBV5-6,.,.,TGTGCCAGCAGCTTGGATGCAGGGAGGCCACCCCTCCACTTT,CASSLDAGRPPLHF
TRBJ2-7,TRBV4-3,few,.,TGCGCCAGCAGCCAAGCTACCGGGACTCGGCGCTACGAGCAGTACTTC,CASSQATGTRRYEQYF